This T cell receptor (beta chain) came from a study of blood T cell repertoires in COVID-19. Here immunoSEQ multiplex PCR was the method, and the copy in TCRdb shows in-frame clones only, minus some. This sample has about 180,000 clones; over 70% occur once, and the top ten carry approximately 2.9%. V was trimmed by 3 bases and J by 2 bases, leaving 7 bases between them. This CDR3 comprises 13 residues. Sequenced sample: peripheral blood. The V call is TRBV12-3 or TRBV12-4, the J call TRBJ2-5; D ambiguous. The sequence was obtained from a woman between 55 and 75 years old with acute or convalescent COVID-19. This CDR3 is CASSLSQQETQYF. The CDR3 DNA follows: TGTGCCAGCAGTTTGTCGCAGCAAGAGACCCAGTACTTC.